These T cell receptor beta chains were read from a single sample in a study of shared clonotypes between healthy human individuals. The repertoire was sequenced with immunoSEQ multiplex PCR; TCRdb's copy has only in-frame clones and lacks some. The sample carries 900,000 to 1,200,000 clones, roughly 74% recorded once. Material: memory CD4+ T cells from PBMCs. The origin of the receptors is a man aged 18 to 30 in good health. Some clones in this sample may be carry-over from other donors' samples. CDR3s include the opening cysteine and the closing phenylalanine or tryptophan. Fields, in order: CDR3 DNA, CDR3 protein, clone size, V gene, CDR3 length, D gene, J gene. D genes are given only for firm matches. Size is omitted from some rows. Given values are once, few, many or a class for expanded clones.

DNA: TGTGCCAGCAGTGAACTAGACAGAGCCCAAGAGACCCAGTACTTC; CDR3: CASSELDRAQETQYF; size: once; V: TRBV25-1; length: 15; D: .; J: TRBJ2-5
DNA: TGTGCCAGCTCGGGACAGATTGAAAAACTGTTTTTT; CDR3: CASSGQIEKLFF; size: .; V: TRBV6-6; length: 12; D: TRBD1; J: TRBJ1-4
DNA: TGTGCCACCAGCAGAGAGGGCGGGCCTTTTTTCTCTGGGGCCAACGTCCTGACTTTC; CDR3: CATSREGGPFFSGANVLTF; size: .; V: TRBV15; length: 19; D: .; J: TRBJ2-6
DNA: TGTGCCAGCAGACCCAATACGTGGACCCAGTACTTC; CDR3: CASRPNTWTQYF; size: .; V: TRBV28; length: 12; D: .; J: TRBJ2-5
DNA: TGTGCCAGCAGCTTGGGGGATAACATTCAGTACTTC; CDR3: CASSLGDNIQYF; size: .; V: TRBV7-9; length: 12; D: .; J: TRBJ2-4
DNA: TGTGCCAGCAGCCCACCCGGGCGCGGACAGGGGGCAGGTCTCGGGACTGAAGCTTTCTTT; CDR3: CASSPPGRGQGAGLGTEAFF; size: few; V: TRBV7-6; length: 20; D: TRBD1; J: TRBJ1-1
DNA: TGCAGCGTCCGACGGACAGGGGACACCGGGGAGCTGTTTTTT; CDR3: CSVRRTGDTGELFF; size: .; V: TRBV29-1; length: 14; D: TRBD1; J: TRBJ2-2
DNA: TGTGCCAGCAGTTCCTCAGGGCCCCGACCCTACGAGCAGTACTTC; CDR3: CASSSSGPRPYEQYF; size: .; V: TRBV28; length: 15; D: .; J: TRBJ2-7
DNA: TGCGCCAGCAGCCTCCTGGGAGGGGATACTGAAGCTTTCTTT; CDR3: CASSLLGGDTEAFF; size: few; V: TRBV4-3; length: 14; D: .; J: TRBJ1-1
DNA: TGTGCCAGCAGCTTAGGGGGGTCTTCCACAGATACGCAGTATTTT; CDR3: CASSLGGSSTDTQYF; size: .; V: TRBV13; length: 15; D: .; J: TRBJ2-3
DNA: TGTGCCAGCAGTTCCTCGACTAGCACAGATACGCAGTATTTT; CDR3: CASSSSTSTDTQYF; size: .; V: TRBV28; length: 14; D: .; J: TRBJ2-3
DNA: TGTGCCAGCAGCCCAACCCGGGGACAGGCCTACGAGCAGTACTTC; CDR3: CASSPTRGQAYEQYF; size: .; V: TRBV7-6; length: 15; D: TRBD1; J: TRBJ2-7
DNA: TGTGCCAGCAGCCGAGGGGACAGGCCCACCGGGGAGCTGTTTTTT; CDR3: CASSRGDRPTGELFF; size: many; V: TRBV7-9; length: 15; D: TRBD1; J: TRBJ2-2
DNA: TGTGCCAGCAGCTTAATGGGACAGGGAGACGAGCAGTACTTC; CDR3: CASSLMGQGDEQYF; size: .; V: TRBV11-2; length: 14; D: TRBD1; J: TRBJ2-7
DNA: TGTGCCTGGAGTAACCTCCTGGCCAGGGCAAACTATGGCTACACCTTC; CDR3: CAWSNLLARANYGYTF; size: once; V: TRBV30; length: 16; D: .; J: TRBJ1-2
DNA: TGTGCCAGCAGAACGACTAGCGGGAGGACCTATGAGCAGTTCTTC; CDR3: CASRTTSGRTYEQFF; size: .; V: TRBV28; length: 15; D: TRBD2; J: TRBJ2-1
DNA: TGCGCCAGCAGCCCCGACAGCCCCGATTATGGCTACACCTTC; CDR3: CASSPDSPDYGYTF; size: few; V: TRBV5-1; length: 14; D: .; J: TRBJ1-2
DNA: TGTGCCAGTAGTACCCCAGGTATTGGTAGGGAGACCCAGTACTTC; CDR3: CASSTPGIGRETQYF; size: .; V: TRBV19; length: 15; D: .; J: TRBJ2-5
DNA: TGTGCCAGCAGTCCCCAGGCGAACGCCTATGGCTACACCTTC; CDR3: CASSPQANAYGYTF; size: .; V: TRBV28; length: 14; D: .; J: TRBJ1-2
DNA: TGTGCCTGGAATCTGGGAGCTGTTGGAAACATTCAGTACTTC; CDR3: CAWNLGAVGNIQYF; size: .; V: TRBV30; length: 14; D: .; J: TRBJ2-4
DNA: TGTGCCAGTAGCCTCAAGGCGGCCTACGAGCAGTACTTC; CDR3: CASSLKAAYEQYF; size: .; V: TRBV19; length: 13; D: .; J: TRBJ2-7
DNA: TGCGCCAGCAGCCAATCGCCGGGTCTCACAGATACGCAGTATTTT; CDR3: CASSQSPGLTDTQYF; size: once; V: TRBV4-3; length: 15; D: .; J: TRBJ2-3
DNA: TGCAGCGTCCTAGCGGAGCCCTACAATGAGCAGTTCTTC; CDR3: CSVLAEPYNEQFF; size: many; V: TRBV29-1; length: 13; D: TRBD2; J: TRBJ2-1
DNA: TGTGCCTGGAGCAGGGGGTTTAATCAGCCCCAGCATTTT; CDR3: CAWSRGFNQPQHF; size: .; V: TRBV30; length: 13; D: TRBD1; J: TRBJ1-5
DNA: TGTGCCAGCAGCTTGGTTGTTTCCGAGCAGTTCTTC; CDR3: CASSLVVSEQFF; size: .; V: TRBV5-6; length: 12; D: .; J: TRBJ2-1
DNA: TGTGCCAGCAGACCCAGTACAGGGGCTGGGGAAAAACTGTTTTTT; CDR3: CASRPSTGAGEKLFF; size: .; V: TRBV25-1; length: 15; D: TRBD1; J: TRBJ1-4
DNA: TGTGCCAGCAGCCCCGGACAGCCCAACACCGGGGAGCTGTTTTTT; CDR3: CASSPGQPNTGELFF; size: .; V: TRBV7-7; length: 15; D: .; J: TRBJ2-2
DNA: TGTGCCAGCAGTTGGGGACAGCCAATCTACGAGCAGTACTTC; CDR3: CASSWGQPIYEQYF; size: .; V: TRBV28; length: 14; D: TRBD1; J: TRBJ2-7
DNA: TGCGCCAGCCGTGACTCCGGATTCGCCTCTAATGAAAAACTGTTTTTT; CDR3: CASRDSGFASNEKLFF; size: .; V: TRBV5-1; length: 16; D: .; J: TRBJ1-4
DNA: TGTGCCAGCAGTCAACTGACTAGCTCGGGTGAGCAGTTCTTC; CDR3: CASSQLTSSGEQFF; size: .; V: TRBV7-8; length: 14; D: TRBD2; J: TRBJ2-1
DNA: TGTGCCAGCAGTCCACCCATTGGGTCCAACTCCTACAATGAGCAGTTCTTC; CDR3: CASSPPIGSNSYNEQFF; size: few; V: TRBV27; length: 17; D: .; J: TRBJ2-1
DNA: TGTGCCAGCAAACAGGGGGCTATCGACGGGGAGCTGTTTTTT; CDR3: CASKQGAIDGELFF; size: few; V: TRBV2; length: 14; D: TRBD1; J: TRBJ2-2
DNA: TGTGCCATCAGTGCCGCAGGGGATCAGCCCCAGCATTTT; CDR3: CAISAAGDQPQHF; size: .; V: TRBV10-3; length: 13; D: .; J: TRBJ1-5
DNA: TGTGCCAGCTCACAGACAGACGGGGTGGAAGCTTTCTTT; CDR3: CASSQTDGVEAFF; size: once; V: TRBV18; length: 13; D: .; J: TRBJ1-1
DNA: TGTGCCAGCAGCCTGGGACTATTCCCCACCAATGAGCAGTTCTTC; CDR3: CASSLGLFPTNEQFF; size: few; V: TRBV7-2; length: 15; D: TRBD2; J: TRBJ2-1
DNA: TGTGCCAGCAGTCCCCCCCCGGGCTACACCTTC; CDR3: CASSPPPGYTF; size: few; V: TRBV28; length: 11; D: .; J: TRBJ1-2
DNA: TGCAGTGCTAGGGGGGGAAATCCCCAGCATTTT; CDR3: CSARGGNPQHF; size: .; V: TRBV20-1; length: 11; D: .; J: TRBJ1-5
DNA: TGCGCCAGCAGCCAAGGGCTTTCCAGGCAGTCCTACGAGCAGTACTTC; CDR3: CASSQGLSRQSYEQYF; size: .; V: TRBV4-1; length: 16; D: .; J: TRBJ2-7
DNA: TGTGCCAGCAGCTTTGGGGGGCGCGAGGAGACCCAGTACTTC; CDR3: CASSFGGREETQYF; size: .; V: TRBV7-8; length: 14; D: .; J: TRBJ2-5
DNA: TGTGCCAGCAGGCTCGATAGCAATCAGCCCCAGCATTTT; CDR3: CASRLDSNQPQHF; size: few; V: TRBV28; length: 13; D: .; J: TRBJ1-5
DNA: TGTGCCCGGAACCGGGCCTTCTCCTACGAGCAGTACTTC; CDR3: CARNRAFSYEQYF; size: .; V: TRBV21-1; length: 13; D: .; J: TRBJ2-7
DNA: TGTGCCAGCAGCTTCGAGAGCGGGAGTACCTACGAGCAGTACTTC; CDR3: CASSFESGSTYEQYF; size: .; V: TRBV11-3; length: 15; D: TRBD2; J: TRBJ2-7
DNA: TGTGCCAGCAGTCCGGGGACCGTTTACGAGCAGTACTTC; CDR3: CASSPGTVYEQYF; size: .; V: TRBV6-6; length: 13; D: .; J: TRBJ2-7